The 30 T cell receptor beta chains given below trace back to one sample, sequenced in a study of cytomegalovirus exposure and HLA in healthy donors (dated by TCRdb to the late 2010s). The library was prepared using the immunoSEQ multiplex PCR assay. For the multiplex PCR, a mixture combining 60 forward primers for TCR Vbeta segments and 13 reverse primers for TCR Jbeta segments was used. Here the immuneACCESS table is served through TCRdb, limited to in-frame sequences with V and J called. Missing clones are a known gap in these copies; in checked studies unresolved V genes cover under half, and the rest lacks a known reason. In all, the sample holds 35,000 to 50,000 clones, and under 70% of those were seen once. The ten most abundant clones make up approximately 12% of the sample. The source material was PBMCs. The source of these receptors is a man aged 55 to 70 in good health and CMV-seropositive.

The chain employs TRBV23-1 and TRBJ2-1, with TRBD2 identical over 7 bases. TRBV23-1 is assigned to the ORF class and has an uncertain function. There are 13 residues in the CDR3. J lost 9 bases, V lost 0 bases, and 2 bases had no gene match. The DNA for the CDR3 is TGCGCCAGCAGTCAATCGACGGGAGGTGAGCAGTTCTTC. The encoded protein is CASSQSTGGEQFF.

V is TRBV4-3 and J is TRBJ1-5; D remains ambiguous. This CDR3 is 21 amino acids long. V lost 5 bases, J lost 1 base, and 30 bases lay in between. CDR1 and CDR2 from the germline V gene are LGHNA and YSLEER. Here the CDR3 DNA reads TGCGCCAGCAGCTACAATCATGACATCGTAGAGAATACCAAAAGCAATCAGCCCCAGCATTTT. Protein product: CASSYNHDIVENTKSNQPQHF.

The chain has TRBV28 and TRBJ1-4; 10 bases map to TRBD1. The germline V gene encodes CDR1 MDHEN and CDR2 SYDVKM. The V and J ends lost 5 bases and 5 bases, in that order; junction bases with no gene match: 8. This CDR3 has 16 residues. CDR3 residues: CASSGLPGQGNEKLFF. The CDR3 region has the DNA TGTGCCAGCAGTGGCCTCCCGGGACAGGGGAATGAAAAACTGTTTTTT.

The chain couples TRBV5-6 to TRBJ2-3, with 9 bases identical to TRBD2. V lost 0 bases to trimming and J lost 5 bases; unmatched junction nucleotides: 4. There are 15 residues in the CDR3. The germline V gene encodes CDR1 SGHDT and CDR2 YYEEEE. For the CDR3, the DNA is TGTGCCAGCAGCTTGGAGCTAGCGGGGATAGATACGCAGTATTTT. It yields the protein CASSLELAGIDTQYF.

V gene TRBV11-2 combines with J gene TRBJ2-7, with 9 bases fitting TRBD1. V was clipped by 3 bases and J by 4 bases; unmatched bases: 7. This CDR3 comprises 15 residues. Germline assignment: CDR1 SGHAT and CDR2 FQNNGV. The CDR3 loop reads CASSFKGTGTYEQYF. DNA for the CDR3: TGTGCCAGCAGCTTTAAAGGGACAGGGACTTACGAGCAGTACTTC.

The chain has TRBV29-1 and TRBJ1-1; 9 bases align to TRBD1. V was pared by 4 bases and J by 5 bases, with 8 bases of the junction left unmatched. The CDR3 totals 14 residues. Germline loops: CDR1 SQVTM, CDR2 ANQGSEA. The CDR3 here is CSVAPGQGGTEAFF. CDR3 nucleotides: TGCAGCGTTGCCCCGGGACAGGGTGGGACTGAAGCTTTCTTT.

J is TRBJ2-1 and V is TRBV29-1, with unresolved D. The CDR3 length is 11 residues. Germline CDR1 reads SQVTM; CDR2 reads ANQGSEA. Deletions cut 3 bases from V and 9 bases from J, with 9 bases between. CDR3 in DNA: TGCAGCGTTGAGTACTTAGCTGAGCAGTTCTTC. It is translated as CSVEYLAEQFF.

The gene calls are TRBV6-4 and TRBJ1-5; tentative D call: TRBD1 (5 bases). The CDR3 is 13 amino acids. V was shortened by 2 bases and J by 9 bases, with 11 bases between the two germline ends. Germline CDR1 and CDR2: MRHNA and SNTAGT. The CDR3 spells CASSDKGLGPQHF. CDR3 in DNA: TGTGCCAGCAGTGACAAGGGGCTGGGGCCCCAGCATTTT.

The rearrangement links TRBV4-1 to TRBJ2-7, with D perhaps matching TRBD1 (6 bases). Germline CDR1 reads MGHRA; CDR2 reads YSYEKL. This CDR3 is built from 16 residues. Trimming took 4 bases from V and 2 from J, leaving 18 bases between them. The CDR3 DNA sequence: TGCGCCAGCAGCCCACGGACAGCCAGGGGCCCCTACGAGCAGTACTTC. Its protein product is CASSPRTARGPYEQYF.

The CDR3 DNA is TGTGCCAGCAGTACTGGACTAGCGGGGAATGTGGAGACCCAGTACTTC. Protein: CASSTGLAGNVETQYF. The J gene is TRBJ2-5, the V gene TRBV28, with TRBD2 matching over 12 bases. Trimming removed 5 bases from V and 5 bases from J; junction bases left unmatched: 9. The CDR3 is 16 residues long. In germline, CDR1 is MDHEN, CDR2 SYDVKM.

This clone appeared a few times. The CDR3 bases are TGTGCCAGCAGCTCGGGACTAGCGGTCTACAATGAGCAGTTCTTC. Translation gives CASSSGLAVYNEQFF. The chain couples TRBV5-5 to TRBJ2-1, with TRBD2 identical over 11 bases. The CDR3 spans 15 residues. The V gene end was trimmed by 3 bases and the J gene end by 3 bases; junction bases not matched to a gene: 2. The germline V gene has CDR1 SGHKS and CDR2 YYEKEE (reference sequence).

This chain links TRBV7-2 with TRBJ2-7; TRBD2 matches 16 bases. The CDR3 is 16 amino acids. Losses at the gene ends were 6 bases for V and 4 bases for J; bases not matched to a gene: 6. The V gene's germline CDR1 is SGHTA and CDR2 FQGNSA. CDR3 protein: CASSWGLAGGPYEQYF. CDR3 DNA: TGTGCCAGCAGTTGGGGACTAGCGGGAGGGCCTTACGAGCAGTACTTC.

The rearrangement uses TRBV28 and TRBJ1-2, with D hard to call. V lost 7 bases to trimming and J lost 8 bases, with 14 bases between them. Germline values: CDR1 MDHEN, CDR2 SYDVKM. The CDR3 has 12 amino acids. CDR3 amino acids: CASTSVLLGYTF. The DNA of the CDR3 is TGTGCCAGCACCTCTGTACTACTCGGCTACACCTTC.

The gene calls are TRBV2 and TRBJ1-5; 7 nucleotides line up with TRBD1. The CDR3 sequence is 12 residues long. The germline V gene has CDR1 SNHLY and CDR2 FYNNEI. J gave up 6 bases and V 8 bases, and 4 bases lay outside the gene matches. The CDR3 DNA sequence: TGTGCCAGCCGCGCAGGGGGTCAGCCCCAGCATTTT. Translating gives CASRAGGQPQHF.

This chain links TRBV6-5 with TRBJ2-6; D is possibly TRBD2 (6 bases). The CDR3 length is 15 residues. V lost 5 bases and J 2 bases, leaving 10 bases between the germline ends. In germline, CDR1 is MNHEY, CDR2 SVGAGI. CDR3 in amino acids: CASSRGTAGANVLTF. The DNA of the CDR3 is TGTGCCAGCAGTCGTGGGACTGCTGGGGCCAACGTCCTGACTTTC.

This clone was detected a few times. The V gene is TRBV7-6, the J gene TRBJ2-3; 10 nucleotides match TRBD2. V lost 4 bases, J lost 13 bases, and 8 bases stayed unmatched. CDR1 SGHVS and CDR2 FNYEAQ come from the germline V gene. This CDR3 spans 13 amino acids. The CDR3 loop reads CASSSLLAGVEYF. CDR3 sequence (DNA): TGTGCCAGCAGCTCCCTTCTAGCGGGAGTGGAGTATTTT. Looking up the rest from reference TRBV7-6 and TRBJ2-3 gives the full variable domain: GAGVSQSPRYKVTKRGQDVALRCDPISGHVSLYWYRQALGQGPEFLTYFNYEAQQDKSGLPNDRFSAERPEGSISTLTIQRTEQRDSAMYRCASSSLLAGVEYFGPGTRLTVL.

The rearrangement links TRBV5-1 to TRBJ2-7; a possible D gene is TRBD2 (5 bases). Germline CDR1 and CDR2: SGHRS and YFSETQ. The ends were cut back, 5 bases at V and 0 bases at J, with 6 bases in the middle. The CDR3 sequence is 12 residues long. The CDR3 region is CASRGSSYEQYF. The CDR3 region has the DNA TGCGCCAGCAGGGGGAGCTCCTACGAGCAGTACTTC.

The rearrangement joins TRBV2 to TRBJ2-3; D is perhaps TRBD1 (5 bases). Looked up from germline, CDR1 is SNHLY and CDR2 is FYNNEI. Trimming stripped 2 bases from V and 0 bases from J, with 9 bases between. The CDR3 runs 15 residues. The CDR3 DNA is TGTGCCAGCAGTGAATGGGGCGTTAGCACAGATACGCAGTATTTT. Its translation is CASSEWGVSTDTQYF. Looking up the rest from reference TRBV2 and TRBJ2-3 gives the full variable domain: EPEVTQTPSHQVTQMGQEVILRCVPISNHLYFYWYRQILGQKVEFLVSFYNNEISEKSEIFDDQFSVERPDGSNFTLKIRSTKLEDSAMYFCASSEWGVSTDTQYFGPGTRLTVL.

The rearrangement joins TRBV5-6 to TRBJ2-3; 7 nucleotides align to TRBD1. V lost 3 bases to trimming and J lost 2 bases; unmatched junction nucleotides: 9. Germline CDR1 reads SGHDT; CDR2 reads YYEEEE. The CDR3 runs to 16 residues. The CDR3: CASSSVGTEITDTQYF. The CDR3 DNA reads as TGTGCCAGCAGCTCCGTCGGGACAGAGATCACAGATACGCAGTATTTT.

The chain recombines TRBV15 with TRBJ2-7, with 7 bases identical to TRBD2. The CDR3 spans 14 residues. The V and J ends lost 1 base and 5 bases, in that order; junction bases with no gene match: 5. Germline values: CDR1 LNHNV, CDR2 YYDKDF (reference sequence). CDR3 sequence (DNA): TGTGCCACCAGCAGAGCGTCCGGGGGGAACGAGCAGTACTTC. It specifies CATSRASGGNEQYF.

CDR3 sequence: CASSPPGAGTPETQYF. For the CDR3, the DNA is TGTGCCAGCAGCCCCCCTGGAGCGGGGACCCCAGAGACCCAGTACTTC. The V and J genes are TRBV5-4 and TRBJ2-5, with 7 nucleotides matching TRBD2. The CDR3 has 16 residues. V lost 4 bases, J lost 4 bases, and 13 bases stayed unmatched. In germline, CDR1 is SGHNT, CDR2 YYREEE (reference sequence).

The gene calls are TRBV2 and TRBJ2-7, with TRBD2 matching 12 bases. The germline V gene has CDR1 SNHLY and CDR2 FYNNEI. This CDR3 comprises 14 residues. After removal of 10 bases from V and 4 bases from J, the junction contained 8 bases not matched to a gene. The CDR3 nucleotides are TGTGCCAACCGGAGACTAGCGGGAGAGTACGAGCAGTACTTC. Amino acids: CANRRLAGEYEQYF.

The chain uses TRBV11-2 and TRBJ2-1, with 7 positions matching TRBD2. After removal of 5 bases from V and 6 bases from J, the junction contained 7 bases not matched to a gene. The CDR3 covers 14 residues. Per germline, CDR1 SGHAT and CDR2 FQNNGV. This chain's CDR3 is CASSPLAGVNEQFF. CDR3 DNA: TGTGCCAGCAGCCCGCTGGCGGGAGTCAATGAGCAGTTCTTC.

This clone was picked up a small number of times. The chain is built from TRBV5-1 and TRBJ2-5; D not resolved. The CDR3 spans 16 residues. The V end lost 0 bases, the J end lost 0 bases, and 12 bases lay between the germline ends. The germline V gene encodes CDR1 SGHRS and CDR2 YFSETQ. In DNA, the CDR3 is TGCGCCAGCAGCTTGGGGCGAGGCGGTAACCAAGAGACCCAGTACTTC. Translated: CASSLGRGGNQETQYF.

This clone was detected only a few times. The genes are TRBV4-2 and TRBJ1-5; no firm D call. Trimming pared 2 bases from V and 1 base from J, leaving 18 bases between. Germline CDR1 reads LGHNA; CDR2 reads YNFKEQ. The CDR3 has 18 residues. CDR3 loop: CASSQTVGSIRSNQPQHF. The CDR3 DNA follows: TGTGCCAGCAGCCAAACAGTCGGCAGTATAAGGAGCAATCAGCCCCAGCATTTT.

This chain connects TRBV6-1 to TRBJ2-7, with a weak D call TRBD1 (6 bases). V lost 5 bases and J lost 0, with 14 bases in between. CDR3 length: 15 residues. CDR1 is MNHNS, CDR2 SASEGT, per germline. The CDR3 nucleotides read TGTGCCAGCAGTACAGGGAGATGGAGCTCCTACGAGCAGTACTTC. Its translation is CASSTGRWSSYEQYF.

This rearrangement joins TRBV6-4 to TRBJ2-1, with D unclear. The CDR3 is 15 amino acids. The germline gives CDR1 MRHNA, CDR2 SNTAGT. V lost 3 bases and J 4 bases, leaving 13 bases between the germline ends. CDR3 protein: CASSDSMADYNEQFF. CDR3 in DNA: TGTGCCAGCAGTGATTCTATGGCGGATTACAATGAGCAGTTCTTC.

This sequence joins TRBV28 and TRBJ1-3; 8 nucleotides line up with TRBD1. The CDR3 covers 18 residues. The junction had 19 bases not matched to a gene; V was cut back by 7 bases and J by 5 bases. Germline V lookup: CDR1 MDHEN, CDR2 SYDVKM. The DNA of the CDR3 is TGTGCCAGCATTGCCCCAAGAGATGCCAGGGGGCACAGAAACACCATATATTTT. This encodes CASIAPRDARGHRNTIYF.

The chain recombines TRBV7-8 with TRBJ2-7, with TRBD1 identical over 7 bases. Germline values: CDR1 SGHVS, CDR2 FQNEAQ. V trimming: 3 bases; J trimming: 3 bases; junction bases outside the gene matches: 5. The CDR3 has 14 amino acids. In nucleotides, the CDR3 is TGTGCCAGCAGCTTGACAGGGTTTAGCTACGAGCAGTACTTC. It encodes CASSLTGFSYEQYF.

The rearrangement joins TRBV28 to TRBJ2-1; 8 positions match TRBD2. This CDR3 region has 15 residues. Germline V gene data show CDR1 as MDHEN and CDR2 as SYDVKM. V gave up 7 bases and J gave up 7 bases; unmatched junction bases: 12. CDR3 in DNA: TGTGCCAGCACGGGGGGGGTGGAGCAAGGGAATGAGCAGTTCTTC. The encoded protein is CASTGGVEQGNEQFF.